This T cell receptor (beta chain) was identified during a study of breast tumors, draining lymph nodes, adjacent tissues. This CDR3 has 15 residues. After removal of 2 bases from V and 10 bases from J, the junction contained 9 bases not matched to a gene. Germline CDR1 is DFQATT and CDR2 is SNEGSKA (reference sequence). Breast cancer patients provided tissue from their axillary draining lymph nodes. TCRdb reprocessed the multiplex PCR reads via MiXCR and lists one record per CDR3 protein. The sample has 80,000 to 130,000 distinct CDR3 sequences; 21% are singletons. There are many counts of this clonotype.

The clonotype was recovered from a female donor with breast cancer. Some clones in this sample may be carry-over from other donors' samples. The chain employs TRBV20-1 and TRBJ2-1, with 12 bases aligning to TRBD1. Material for sequencing was axillary lymph node tissue. CDR3 nucleotides: TGCAGTGCTAGATCCTCGGGACAGGGGGCAAGGGAGCAGTTCTTC. Translated: CSARSSGQGAREQFF.